The rows below give T cell receptor beta chains drawn from one sample of a study of blood T cells in healthy people across ages. TCRdb reprocessed the 5' RACE reads with MiXCR, giving one entry per CDR3 protein. The table lists some 1.7 million distinct CDR3 sequences, approximately 30% of them singletons. Source material: blood. These receptors originate from a woman in her 30s in good health. Each CDR3 is given with its conserved first and last residue. The order of the fields is CDR3 protein, J gene, V gene.

cdr3_aa: CASSYSPGLGYTF
j_call: TRBJ1-2
v_call: TRBV6-6

cdr3_aa: CASSSRATSGGQDEQFF
j_call: TRBJ2-1
v_call: TRBV7-9

cdr3_aa: CASQLGVLYNEQFF
j_call: TRBJ2-1
v_call: TRBV12-3/TRBV12-4

cdr3_aa: CASSGEGGEELFF
j_call: TRBJ1-4
v_call: TRBV7-9

cdr3_aa: CAWSGGHGYEQFF
j_call: TRBJ2-1
v_call: TRBV30

cdr3_aa: CASSLVAGVSYNEQFF
j_call: TRBJ2-1
v_call: TRBV7-6

cdr3_aa: CASSSTGGTAVDLFF
j_call: TRBJ2-2
v_call: TRBV7-3

cdr3_aa: CASSQDPGYGYTF
j_call: TRBJ1-2
v_call: TRBV4-3

cdr3_aa: CASSGASSRGDEQYF
j_call: TRBJ2-3
v_call: TRBV2

cdr3_aa: CAWGVTYGYTF
j_call: TRBJ1-2
v_call: TRBV30